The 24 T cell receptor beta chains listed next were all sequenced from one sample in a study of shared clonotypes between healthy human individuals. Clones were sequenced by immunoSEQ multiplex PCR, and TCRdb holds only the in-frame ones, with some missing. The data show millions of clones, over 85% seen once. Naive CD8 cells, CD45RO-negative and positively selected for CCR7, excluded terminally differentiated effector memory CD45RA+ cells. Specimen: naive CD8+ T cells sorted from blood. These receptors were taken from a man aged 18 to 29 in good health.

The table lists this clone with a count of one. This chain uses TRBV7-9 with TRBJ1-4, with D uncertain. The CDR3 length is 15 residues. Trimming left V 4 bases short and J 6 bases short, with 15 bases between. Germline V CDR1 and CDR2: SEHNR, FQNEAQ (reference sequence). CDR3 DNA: TGTGCCAGCAGCTCCCCCGGCGGGATTGATGAAAAACTGTTTTTT. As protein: CASSSPGGIDEKLFF.

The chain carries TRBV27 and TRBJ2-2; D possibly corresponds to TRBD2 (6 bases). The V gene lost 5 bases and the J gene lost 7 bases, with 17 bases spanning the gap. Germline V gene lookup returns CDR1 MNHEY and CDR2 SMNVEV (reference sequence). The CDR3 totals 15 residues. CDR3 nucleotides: TGTGCCAGCAGTCGAATGGGCGGGATCGACGGGGAGCTGTTTTTT. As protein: CASSRMGGIDGELFF.

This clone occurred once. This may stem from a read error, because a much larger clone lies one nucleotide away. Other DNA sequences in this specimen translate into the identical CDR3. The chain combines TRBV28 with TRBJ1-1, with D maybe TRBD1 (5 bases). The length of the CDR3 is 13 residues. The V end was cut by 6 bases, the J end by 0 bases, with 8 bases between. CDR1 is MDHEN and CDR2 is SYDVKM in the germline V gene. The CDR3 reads CASSLGVNTEAFF. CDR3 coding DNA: TGTGCCAGCAGCCTAGGGGTGAACACTGAAGCTTTCTTT.

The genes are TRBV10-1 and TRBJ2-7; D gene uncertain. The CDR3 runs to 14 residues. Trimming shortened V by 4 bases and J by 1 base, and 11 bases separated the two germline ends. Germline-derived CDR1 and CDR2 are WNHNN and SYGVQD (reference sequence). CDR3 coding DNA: TGCGCCAGCAGTGCACATGGGTCATCCTACGAGCAGTACTTC. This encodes CASSAHGSSYEQYF.

The CDR3 DNA reads as TGCGCCAGCAGCTCCCAACCTCGTCGACAGGCTGGAGATGAAAAACTGTTTTTT. It codes for CASSSQPRRQAGDEKLFF. The V and J genes are TRBV5-1 and TRBJ1-4; weak D call: TRBD1 (6 bases). This CDR3 has 18 amino acids. Per germline, CDR1 SGHRS and CDR2 YFSETQ. V was cut by 3 bases and J by 6 bases, with 24 bases left in between. Looking up the rest from reference TRBV5-1 and TRBJ1-4 gives the full variable domain: KAGVTQTPRYLIKTRGQQVTLSCSPISGHRSVSWYQQTPGQGLQFLFEYFSETQRNKGNFPGRFSGRQFSNSRSEMNVSTLELGDSALYLCASSSQPRRQAGDEKLFFGSGTQLSVL.

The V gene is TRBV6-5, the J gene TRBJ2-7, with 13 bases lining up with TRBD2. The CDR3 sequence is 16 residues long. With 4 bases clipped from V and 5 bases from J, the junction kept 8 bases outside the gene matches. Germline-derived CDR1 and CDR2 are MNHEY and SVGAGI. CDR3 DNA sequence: TGTGCCAGCAGTTCCCCGACTAGCGGGGGGATAAACGAGCAGTACTTC. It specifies CASSSPTSGGINEQYF.

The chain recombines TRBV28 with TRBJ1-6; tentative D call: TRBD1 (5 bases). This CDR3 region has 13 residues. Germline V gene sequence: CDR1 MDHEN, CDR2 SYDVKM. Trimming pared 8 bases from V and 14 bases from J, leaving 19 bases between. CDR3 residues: CASGTEWGRSLHF. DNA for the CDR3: TGTGCCAGCGGGACGGAGTGGGGCAGATCCCTCCACTTT.

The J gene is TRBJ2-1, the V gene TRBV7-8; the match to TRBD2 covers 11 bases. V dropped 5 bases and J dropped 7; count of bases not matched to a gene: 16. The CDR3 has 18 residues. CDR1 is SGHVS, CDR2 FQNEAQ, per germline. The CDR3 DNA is TGTGCCAGCAGCCTCGAGTTAGCGGGAGGGCTGGTGTATAATGAGCAGTTCTTC. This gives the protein CASSLELAGGLVYNEQFF.

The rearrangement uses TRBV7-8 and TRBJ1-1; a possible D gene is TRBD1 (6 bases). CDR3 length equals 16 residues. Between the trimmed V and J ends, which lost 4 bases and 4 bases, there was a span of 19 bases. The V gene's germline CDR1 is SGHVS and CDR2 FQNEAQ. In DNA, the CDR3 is TGTGCCAGCAGCTCCCTTTGGGGGGGCGCGGGCACTGAAGCTTTCTTT. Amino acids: CASSSLWGGAGTEAFF.

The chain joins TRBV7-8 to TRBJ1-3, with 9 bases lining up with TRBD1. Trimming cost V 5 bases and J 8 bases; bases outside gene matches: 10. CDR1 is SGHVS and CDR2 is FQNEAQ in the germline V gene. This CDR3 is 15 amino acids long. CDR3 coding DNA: TGTGCCAGCAGCCGAACGGGGACAGGGTTTGACACCATATATTTT. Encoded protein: CASSRTGTGFDTIYF.

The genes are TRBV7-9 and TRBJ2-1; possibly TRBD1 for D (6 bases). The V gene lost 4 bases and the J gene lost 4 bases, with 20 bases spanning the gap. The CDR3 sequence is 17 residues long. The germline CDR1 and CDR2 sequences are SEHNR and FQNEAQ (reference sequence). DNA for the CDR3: TGTGCCAGCAGCTCAAAAGGGGGTCAGCTTACTTACAATGAGCAGTTCTTC. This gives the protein CASSSKGGQLTYNEQFF. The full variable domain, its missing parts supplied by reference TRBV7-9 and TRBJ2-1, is DTGVSQNPRHKITKRGQNVTFRCDPISEHNRLYWYRQTLGQGPEFLTYFQNEAQLEKSRLLSDRFSAERPKGSFSTLEIQRTEQGDSAMYLCASSSKGGQLTYNEQFFGPGTRLTVL.

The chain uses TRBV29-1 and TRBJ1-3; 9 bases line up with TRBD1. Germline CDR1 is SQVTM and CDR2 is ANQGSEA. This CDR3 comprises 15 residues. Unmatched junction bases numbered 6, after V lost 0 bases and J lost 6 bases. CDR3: CSVEDGDREENTIYF. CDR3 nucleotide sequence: TGCAGCGTTGAAGATGGGGACAGGGAAGAAAACACCATATATTTT.

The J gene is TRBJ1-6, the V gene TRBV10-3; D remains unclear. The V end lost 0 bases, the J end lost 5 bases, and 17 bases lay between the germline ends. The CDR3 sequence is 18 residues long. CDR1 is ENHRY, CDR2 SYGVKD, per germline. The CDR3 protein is CAISESTPVKPNNSPLHF. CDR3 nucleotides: TGTGCCATCAGTGAGTCGACGCCCGTGAAGCCGAATAATTCACCCCTCCACTTT.

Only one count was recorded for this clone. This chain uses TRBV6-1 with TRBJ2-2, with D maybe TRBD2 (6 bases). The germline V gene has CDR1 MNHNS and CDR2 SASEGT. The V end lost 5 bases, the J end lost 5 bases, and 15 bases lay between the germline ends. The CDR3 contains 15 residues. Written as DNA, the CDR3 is TGTGCCAGCAGTATTAGCGGCTTTAGGACCGGGGAGCTGTTTTTT. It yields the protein CASSISGFRTGELFF.

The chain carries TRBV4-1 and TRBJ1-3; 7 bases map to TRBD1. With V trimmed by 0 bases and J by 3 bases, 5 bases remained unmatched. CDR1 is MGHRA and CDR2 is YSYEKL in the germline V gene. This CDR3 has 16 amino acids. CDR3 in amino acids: CASSQDHRGFGNTIYF. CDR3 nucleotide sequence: TGCGCCAGCAGCCAAGACCACAGGGGATTTGGAAACACCATATATTTT.

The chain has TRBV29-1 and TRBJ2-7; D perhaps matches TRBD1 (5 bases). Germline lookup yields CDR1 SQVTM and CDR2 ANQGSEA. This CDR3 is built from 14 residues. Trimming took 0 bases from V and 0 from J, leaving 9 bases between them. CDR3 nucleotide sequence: TGCAGCGTTGAAGATAGCCAGGGCTCCTACGAGCAGTACTTC. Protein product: CSVEDSQGSYEQYF.

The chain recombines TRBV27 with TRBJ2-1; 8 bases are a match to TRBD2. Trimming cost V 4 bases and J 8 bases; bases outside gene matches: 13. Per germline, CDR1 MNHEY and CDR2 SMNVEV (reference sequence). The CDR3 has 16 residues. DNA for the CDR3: TGTGCCAGCAGTTGGGGAAAGGCGGGGGGCCTCGATGAGCAGTTCTTC. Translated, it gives CASSWGKAGGLDEQFF.

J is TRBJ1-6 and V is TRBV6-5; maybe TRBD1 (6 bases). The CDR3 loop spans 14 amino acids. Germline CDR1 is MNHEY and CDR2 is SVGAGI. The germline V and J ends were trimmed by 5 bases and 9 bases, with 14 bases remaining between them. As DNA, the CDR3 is TGTGCCAGCAGTCTACAGGGAGATAGTTCACCCCTCCACTTT. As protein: CASSLQGDSSPLHF.

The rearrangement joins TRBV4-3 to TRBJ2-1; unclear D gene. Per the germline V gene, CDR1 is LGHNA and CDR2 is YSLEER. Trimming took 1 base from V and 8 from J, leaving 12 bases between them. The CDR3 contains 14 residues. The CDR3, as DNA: TGCGCCAGCAGCCAAGTCGGCCAGGACGATGAGCAGTTCTTC. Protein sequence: CASSQVGQDDEQFF.

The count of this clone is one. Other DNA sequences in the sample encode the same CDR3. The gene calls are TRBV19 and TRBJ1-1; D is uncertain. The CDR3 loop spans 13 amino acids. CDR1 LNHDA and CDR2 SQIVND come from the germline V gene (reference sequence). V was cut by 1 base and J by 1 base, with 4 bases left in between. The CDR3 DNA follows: TGTGCCAGTAGTATAGTCCAGAACACTGAAGCTTTCTTT. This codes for CASSIVQNTEAFF.

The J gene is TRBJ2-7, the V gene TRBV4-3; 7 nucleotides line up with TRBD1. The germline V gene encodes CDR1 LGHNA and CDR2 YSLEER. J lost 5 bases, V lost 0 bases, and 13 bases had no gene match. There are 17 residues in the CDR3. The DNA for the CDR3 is TGCGCCAGCAGCCAAGATGTAGGGGGCTCATCGATCGACGAGCAGTACTTC. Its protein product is CASSQDVGGSSIDEQYF.

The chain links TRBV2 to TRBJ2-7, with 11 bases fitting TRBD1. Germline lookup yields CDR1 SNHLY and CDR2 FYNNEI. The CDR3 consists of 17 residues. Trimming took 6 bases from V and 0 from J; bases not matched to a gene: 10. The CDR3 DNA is TGTGCCAGCAGGACCGGGACAGGGGGACTAAGCTCCTACGAGCAGTACTTC. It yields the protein CASRTGTGGLSSYEQYF.

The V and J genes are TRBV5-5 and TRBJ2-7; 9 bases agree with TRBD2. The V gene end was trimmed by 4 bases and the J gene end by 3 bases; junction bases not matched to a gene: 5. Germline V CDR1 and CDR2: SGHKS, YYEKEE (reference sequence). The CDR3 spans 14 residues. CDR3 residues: CASSNSGGLYEQYF. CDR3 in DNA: TGTGCCAGCAGCAATAGCGGGGGACTCTACGAGCAGTACTTC.

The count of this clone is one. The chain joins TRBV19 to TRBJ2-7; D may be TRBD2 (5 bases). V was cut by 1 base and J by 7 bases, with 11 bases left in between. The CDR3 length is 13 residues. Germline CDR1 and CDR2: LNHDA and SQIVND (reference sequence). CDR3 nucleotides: TGTGCCAGTAGTATAGGGCCGGCGGGTGAGCAGTACTTC. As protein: CASSIGPAGEQYF.